Below, 11 T cell receptor beta chains from the same sample are listed, as sequenced in a study of T cells expressing NK-cell markers. TCRdb reprocessed the 5' RACE reads; each CDR3 protein has one entry and no DNA is given. Recorded for this sample: roughly 110,000 distinct CDR3 sequences. The sample comprised blood T cells: a sorted CD56 or NKG2C T cell subset, CD4+ or CD8+ T cells, or bulk PBMC T cells (not recorded which). These receptor sequences come from a woman between 18 and 70 years old in good health.

The J gene is TRBJ2-1, the V gene TRBV29-1; the D gene TCRdb calls, TRBD2, cannot be checked with no DNA. CDR3 length: 15 amino acids. Germline V gene sequence: CDR1 SQVTM, CDR2 ANQGSEA. CDR3 protein: CSVEGLSGVENEQFF.

The CDR3 is CSVVPSGLNTGELFF. This chain uses TRBV29-1 with TRBJ2-2; TCRdb designates TRBD2, a call that cannot be tested without DNA. In germline, CDR1 is SQVTM, CDR2 ANQGSEA. This CDR3 is built from 15 residues.

This chain connects TRBV29-1 to TRBJ1-1; without DNA, the TCRdb call of TRBD1 cannot be checked. There are 13 residues in the CDR3. Germline values: CDR1 SQVTM, CDR2 ANQGSEA. CDR3 amino acids: CSVGGKRNTEAFF.

The chain uses TRBV11-2 and TRBJ2-1; checking the TCRdb D call of TRBD2 is not possible without DNA. The CDR3 sequence is 16 residues long. The germline CDR1 and CDR2 sequences are SGHAT and FQNNGV. The CDR3 sequence: CASSLPLSGDDNEQFF.

The rearrangement links TRBV20-1 to TRBJ1-1. This CDR3 spans 13 amino acids. Germline V gene sequence: CDR1 DFQATT, CDR2 SNEGSKA (reference sequence). CDR3 loop: CSARGRADTEAFF.

The chain combines TRBV18 with TRBJ1-2; the TCRdb D gene call, TRBD1, has no DNA to confirm it. CDR1 and CDR2 from the germline V gene are KGHSH and LQKENI. The CDR3 contains 18 residues. The CDR3 is CASSPAGITGQGNYGYTF.

The chain uses TRBV5-6 and TRBJ1-5. This CDR3 comprises 14 residues. Per germline, CDR1 SGHDT and CDR2 YYEEEE. The CDR3 loop reads CASSLSPENQPQHF.

The chain has TRBV12-3 or TRBV12-4 and TRBJ1-5; as DNA is missing, the TRBD1 call by TCRdb cannot be tested. The CDR3 contains 15 residues. CDR3 in amino acids: CASSLTGTLNQPQHF.

The chain joins TRBV11-1 to TRBJ2-3; TCRdb designates TRBD1, a call that cannot be tested without DNA. The V gene's germline CDR1 is SGHAT and CDR2 FQDESV (reference sequence). This CDR3 contains 18 residues. The chain's CDR3 is CASSPSGERGLLGATQYF.

The chain joins TRBV3-1 to TRBJ2-3; TCRdb calls TRBD2, which cannot be checked without DNA. CDR1 and CDR2 from the germline V gene are LGHDT and YNNKEL (reference sequence). CDR3 size: 15 residues. Here the CDR3 reads CASSQPGLHTDTQYF.

This chain uses TRBV25-1 with TRBJ2-2; absent DNA, TCRdb's TRBD1 call cannot be checked. Looked up from germline, CDR1 is MGHDK and CDR2 is SYGVNS. The CDR3 has 13 amino acids. This CDR3 is CASRTGTPGELFF.